This TCR beta chain is drawn from a study of tumor-infiltrating lymphocytes in localized non-small cell lung cancer. This table comes from immunoSEQ multiplex PCR, and its TCRdb copy is limited to in-frame clones, with some not included. The table lists some 13,000 clones, roughly 72% of them singletons. V lost 4 bases to trimming and J lost 13 bases, with 16 bases between them. The CDR3 spans 13 residues. Germline V gives CDR1 SGHAT, CDR2 FQDESV (reference sequence). The chain is built from TRBV11-1 and TRBJ1-4; D gene ambiguous. This clonotype was obtained from a human donor with non-small cell lung cancer. The specimen was uninvolved lung tissue not adjacent to the tumor. The DNA of the CDR3 is TGTGCCAGCAGCTCGGGATTAGCTGTGGGACTGTTTTTT. Protein sequence: CASSSGLAVGLFF.